The 27 T cell receptor beta chains below all came from one sample that was sequenced in a study of cytomegalovirus exposure and HLA in healthy donors. The PCR ran on 60 Vbeta and 13 Jbeta primers. Repertoires were generated with immunoSEQ multiplex PCR, while TCRdb's copy carries only in-frame clones and drops some. The repertoire holds about 210,000 clones, with approximately 83% as singletons. Sample: PBMCs. These receptors originate from a woman aged 50 to 60 in good health and CMV-seropositive.

The rearrangement joins TRBV7-2 to TRBJ1-1; TRBD1 matches at 7 bases. CDR3 length: 14 residues. V was clipped by 2 bases and J by 5 bases; unmatched bases: 5. CDR1 SGHTA and CDR2 FQGNSA come from the germline V gene. The CDR3 bases are TGTGCCAGCAGCTTATGGGCAGGGGGGACTGAAGCTTTCTTT. This translates into CASSLWAGGTEAFF.

In its sample, this clone was seen a few times. The chain is built from TRBV29-1 and TRBJ1-6, with unresolved D. The CDR3 covers 12 residues. The germline CDR1 and CDR2 sequences are SQVTM and ANQGSEA. Trimming shortened V by 4 bases and J by 7 bases, and 8 bases separated the two germline ends. This chain's CDR3 is CSVGEENSPLHF. CDR3 DNA: TGCAGCGTTGGCGAGGAAAATTCACCCCTCCACTTT. Variable domain in full (rest from reference TRBV29-1 and TRBJ1-6): SAVISQKPSRDICQRGTSLTIQCQVDSQVTMMFWYRQQPGQSLTLIATANQGSEATYESGFVIDKFPISRPNLTFSTLTVSNMSPEDSSIYLCSVGEENSPLHFGNGTRLTVT.

The V gene is TRBV28, the J gene TRBJ2-1; 8 bases align to TRBD2. Germline V lookup: CDR1 MDHEN, CDR2 SYDVKM. Trimming took 10 bases from V and 3 from J; bases not matched to a gene: 8. The CDR3 totals 14 residues. The CDR3 sequence is CATLAGVSYNEQFF. Written as DNA, the CDR3 is TGTGCCACCCTAGCGGGCGTTAGCTACAATGAGCAGTTCTTC.

This clone was observed a few times. V and J are TRBV6-4 and TRBJ1-5; TRBD1 is a possible D gene (6 bases). Germline values: CDR1 MRHNA, CDR2 SNTAGT. The CDR3 has 12 residues. Trimming stripped 6 bases from V and 10 bases from J, with 13 bases between. CDR3 nucleotide sequence: TGTGCCAGCAGACGGACAGAGGCACCCCAGCATTTT. Protein: CASRRTEAPQHF.

This CDR3 is CASSLGAGQPQHF. CDR3 bases: TGCGCCAGCAGCCTGGGGGCGGGTCAGCCCCAGCATTTT. The rearrangement links TRBV5-1 to TRBJ1-5; tentative D call: TRBD1 (6 bases). Between the trimmed V and J ends, which lost 4 bases and 6 bases, there was a span of 11 bases. Per the germline V gene, CDR1 is SGHRS and CDR2 is YFSETQ. The CDR3 is 13 amino acids.

The J gene is TRBJ2-3, the V gene TRBV11-3; TRBD2 matches 8 bases. The germline gives CDR1 SGHNT, CDR2 YENEEA. This CDR3 is 14 amino acids long. V lost 3 bases, J lost 2 bases, and 1 base stayed unmatched. The CDR3 sequence is CASSFSGATDTQYF. For the CDR3, the DNA is TGTGCCAGCAGCTTTAGCGGGGCCACAGATACGCAGTATTTT.

Of note for this clone: Additional DNA sequences in this sample encode the identical CDR3. The V and J genes are TRBV6-1 and TRBJ2-5, with D possibly matching TRBD2 (5 bases). The germline V gene has CDR1 MNHNS and CDR2 SASEGT. The CDR3 sequence is 14 residues long. Deletions cut 7 bases from V and 5 bases from J, with 17 bases between. The CDR3 sequence is CASTEGGGYETQYF. The CDR3 DNA follows: TGTGCCAGCACCGAAGGAGGAGGTTATGAGACCCAGTACTTC.

The CDR3 DNA sequence: TGTGCCAGCTCACCCGACAGGGGAAATAACTATGGCTACACCTTC. Its protein is CASSPDRGNNYGYTF. V is TRBV18 and J is TRBJ1-2; TRBD1 aligns across 8 bases. The V gene's germline CDR1 is KGHSH and CDR2 LQKENI. CDR3 length equals 15 residues. Germline trimming cut 3 bases from V and 1 base from J; bases unmatched to any gene: 4. Full variable domain (missing parts from reference TRBV18 and TRBJ1-2): NAGVMQNPRHLVRRRGQEARLRCSPMKGHSHVYWYRQLPEEGLKFMVYLQKENIIDESGMPKERFSAEFPKEGPSILRIQQVVRGDSAAYFCASSPDRGNNYGYTFGSGTRLTVV.

This clone was seen more than once but under ten times. The chain joins TRBV28 to TRBJ1-5; D gene unclear. V lost 3 bases and J lost 2, with 11 bases in between. The germline CDR1 and CDR2 sequences are MDHEN and SYDVKM. This CDR3 has 15 residues. CDR3 in DNA: TGTGCCAGCAGTTTTACAGACGACGGCAATCAGCCCCAGCATTTT. Its protein product is CASSFTDDGNQPQHF.

The genes are TRBV6-5 and TRBJ2-3, with 7 nucleotides matching TRBD1. J lost 2 bases, V lost 4 bases, and 3 bases had no gene match. Per the germline V gene, CDR1 is MNHEY and CDR2 is SVGAGI. The CDR3 is 14 amino acids. DNA for the CDR3: TGTGCCAGCAGTTCAGGGACAGTCACAGATACGCAGTATTTT. This encodes CASSSGTVTDTQYF.

The J gene is TRBJ2-7, the V gene TRBV9, with D maybe TRBD1 (5 bases). Germline V gene lookup returns CDR1 SGDLS and CDR2 YYNGEE. The CDR3 consists of 15 residues. V dropped 0 bases and J dropped 2 bases, with 12 bases sitting between them. The CDR3 DNA is TGTGCCAGCAGCGTAGAGTCCAGCAGGGCCTACGAGCAGTACTTC. This codes for CASSVESSRAYEQYF.

The chain recombines TRBV5-1 with TRBJ2-1; 9 bases agree with TRBD1. The CDR3 covers 17 residues. CDR1 and CDR2 from the germline V gene are SGHRS and YFSETQ. The V and J ends lost 3 bases and 0 bases, in that order; junction bases with no gene match: 7. CDR3 nucleotides: TGCGCCAGCAGCTACCGGACAGGGGCCAGCTCCTACAATGAGCAGTTCTTC. Translation: CASSYRTGASSYNEQFF.

V gene TRBV7-9 combines with J gene TRBJ1-2, with 9 positions matching TRBD1. The CDR3 is 13 residues long. J lost 7 bases, V lost 0 bases, and 0 bases had no gene match. The V gene's germline CDR1 is SEHNR and CDR2 FQNEAQ (reference sequence). The CDR3 spells CASSLAQGAGYTF. The CDR3 DNA reads as TGTGCCAGCAGCTTAGCACAGGGGGCTGGCTACACCTTC.

The chain combines TRBV15 with TRBJ1-2, with TRBD1 matching 7 bases. V lost 3 bases, J lost 7 bases, and 8 bases stayed unmatched. Germline V gene lookup returns CDR1 LNHNV and CDR2 YYDKDF (reference sequence). The CDR3 covers 14 residues. CDR3 sequence: CATSRREGAFGYTF. The CDR3, as DNA: TGTGCCACCAGCAGGCGCGAGGGGGCTTTTGGCTACACCTTC.

J is TRBJ2-5 and V is TRBV6-1, with D perhaps TRBD2 (6 bases). Germline V gene sequence: CDR1 MNHNS, CDR2 SASEGT. V was trimmed by 6 bases and J by 4 bases, leaving 18 bases between them. The CDR3 length is 15 residues. CDR3 region: CASSMQGLGLETQYF. CDR3 bases: TGTGCCAGCAGCATGCAGGGACTCGGGTTAGAGACCCAGTACTTC.

This rearrangement joins TRBV6-5 to TRBJ2-4; TRBD1 agrees at 7 bases. In germline, CDR1 is MNHEY, CDR2 SVGAGI. CDR3 size: 16 residues. Trimming cost V 2 bases and J 8 bases; bases outside gene matches: 12. The chain's CDR3 is CASSYGTAPGLYIQYF. The DNA of the CDR3 is TGTGCCAGCAGTTACGGGACAGCCCCTGGGTTGTACATTCAGTACTTC.

This sequence joins TRBV5-5 and TRBJ1-2; 9 nucleotides agree with TRBD1. J was trimmed by 4 bases and V by 4 bases; bases with no gene match: 2. Germline CDR1 is SGHKS and CDR2 is YYEKEE (reference sequence). The CDR3 extends over 13 amino acids. This CDR3 reads CASSVTGGYGYTF. The CDR3 nucleotides are TGTGCCAGCAGCGTGACAGGGGGCTATGGCTACACCTTC.

The V call is TRBV6-1, the J call TRBJ1-1, with TRBD1 identical over 7 bases. Per germline, CDR1 MNHNS and CDR2 SASEGT. J gave up 7 bases and V 7 bases, and 12 bases lay outside the gene matches. This CDR3 is 14 amino acids long. CDR3 in DNA: TGTGCCAGCACCGAAGGTGACAGGGCCAATGAAGCTTTCTTT. Its protein product is CASTEGDRANEAFF.

This rearrangement joins TRBV7-8 to TRBJ1-1; D uncertain. The CDR3 spans 13 residues. Germline V gives CDR1 SGHVS, CDR2 FQNEAQ. The V end lost 5 bases, the J end lost 4 bases, and 11 bases lay between the germline ends. CDR3 nucleotide sequence: TGTGCCAGCAGCCGGGTGGGTTTCACTGAAGCTTTCTTT. Translating it yields CASSRVGFTEAFF. The whole variable domain, remainder taken from reference TRBV7-8 and TRBJ1-1, is GAGVSQSPRYKVAKRGQDVALRCDPISGHVSLFWYQQALGQGPEFLTYFQNEAQLDKSGLPSDRFFAERPEGSVSTLKIQRTQQEDSAVYLCASSRVGFTEAFFGQGTRLTVV.

The CDR3 reads CASSTVAGVDEQFF. The CDR3 nucleotides read TGCGCCAGCAGCACCGTAGCGGGGGTCGATGAGCAGTTCTTC. The chain combines TRBV5-1 with TRBJ2-1; TRBD2 matches 9 bases. Per the germline V gene, CDR1 is SGHRS and CDR2 is YFSETQ. The J segment lost 8 bases and the V segment lost 4 bases, leaving 7 bases of the junction unmatched. The CDR3 covers 14 residues.

The rearrangement links TRBV5-6 to TRBJ2-5, with 7 bases that match TRBD1. The trim removed 7 bases at V and 4 bases at J, leaving 10 bases unmatched. The CDR3 runs 14 residues. CDR1 is SGHDT, CDR2 YYEEEE, per germline. The CDR3 nucleotides are TGTGCCAGCTCCATCCCCGGGACAGCAGAGACCCAGTACTTC. Protein product: CASSIPGTAETQYF.

The CDR3 sequence is CASSALAGGTDTQYF. As DNA, the CDR3 is TGTGCCAGTAGTGCTCTAGCGGGGGGCACAGATACGCAGTATTTT. V usage is TRBV19 and J usage is TRBJ2-3; 10 bases align to TRBD2. Trimming cost V 5 bases and J 1 base; bases outside gene matches: 3. This CDR3 has 15 amino acids. The germline V gene has CDR1 LNHDA and CDR2 SQIVND (reference sequence).

The rearrangement joins TRBV6-5 to TRBJ2-7, with a tentative D call TRBD1 (6 bases). Germline CDR1 and CDR2: MNHEY and SVGAGI. The V end lost 2 bases, the J end lost 6 bases, and 14 bases lay between the germline ends. This CDR3 has 14 amino acids. In nucleotides, the CDR3 is TGTGCCAGCAGTTACCAAGGACAGTCTTTCGAGCAGTACTTC. Its protein is CASSYQGQSFEQYF.

The chain has TRBV5-8 and TRBJ1-5; 8 bases match TRBD1. The CDR3 sequence is 14 residues long. Germline-derived CDR1 and CDR2 are SGHTS and YDEGEE. V shed 4 bases and J 7 bases; nucleotides not matched to a gene: 7. CDR3 sequence: CASSRGQGSQPQHF. The DNA of the CDR3 is TGTGCCAGCAGCCGAGGACAGGGATCCCAGCCCCAGCATTTT.

The genes are TRBV11-3 and TRBJ2-5, with D possibly being TRBD2 (7 bases). Looked up from germline, CDR1 is SGHNT and CDR2 is YENEEA. The CDR3 sequence is 13 residues long. V lost 5 bases, J lost 4 bases, and 11 bases lay in between. The DNA for the CDR3 is TGTGCCAGCAGCCAGGGAGGGGGAGAGACCCAGTACTTC. This sequence encodes CASSQGGGETQYF.

This chain joins TRBV5-1 and TRBJ2-3, with TRBD2 matching over 9 bases. The junction had 3 bases not matched to a gene; V was cut back by 0 bases and J by 1 base. Germline CDR1 and CDR2: SGHRS and YFSETQ. This CDR3 is built from 16 residues. CDR3 amino acids: CASSLDASGGTDTQYF. CDR3 sequence (DNA): TGCGCCAGCAGCTTGGATGCTAGCGGGGGCACAGATACGCAGTATTTT.

The genes are TRBV12-5 and TRBJ2-2, with 7 nucleotides matching TRBD2. The CDR3 has 14 amino acids. Germline CDR1 reads LGHNT; CDR2 reads FRNRAP. After removal of 5 bases from V and 6 bases from J, the junction contained 6 bases not matched to a gene. CDR3 nucleotide sequence: TGTGCTAGTGGTCCCGGGGGGAGAGCCGGGGAGCTGTTTTTT. It translates to CASGPGGRAGELFF.